The 14 T cell receptor beta chains below were found in one sample sequenced in a study of T-cell reconstitution after alpha-beta-depleted transplantation in children (dated by TCRdb to 2016 to 2017). Receptors were amplified or captured by PCR. Sequencing instrument: Illumina HiSeq 2500. Molecular barcoding was employed in the preparation of TCR libraries, with unique molecular identifiers being used to normalize TCRbeta repertoire quantification. Starting from the raw public reads, TCRdb applied fastp trimming at Q25, assembled clones with MiXCR and retained in-frame beta chains. Each CDR3 protein gets just one entry, which takes the most common genes and DNA from the rows behind it. A total of roughly 500,000 distinct CDR3 sequences appear in this sample, 15% to 20% of them only once. The ten largest clones add up to about 3.1% of the sample. The sample was PBMCs from the stem cell graft donor, taken from the stem cell graft. These receptors originate from a human donor who donated a stem cell graft to a child with acute lymphoblastic leukemia.

This clonotype occurred a few times. This sequence joins TRBV3-1 and TRBJ2-7; 8 positions agree with TRBD1. Germline lookup yields CDR1 LGHDT and CDR2 YNNKEL (reference sequence). This CDR3 contains 16 residues. V lost 8 bases to trimming and J lost 2 bases; unmatched junction nucleotides: 14. The chain's CDR3 is CASAVGSPGGTYEQYF. The DNA for the CDR3 is TGTGCCAGCGCTGTGGGTAGCCCAGGGGGCACCTACGAGCAGTACTTC.

J is TRBJ2-1 and V is TRBV18, with TRBD2 identical over 7 bases. Germline trimming cut 3 bases from V and 5 bases from J; bases unmatched to any gene: 4. The CDR3 is 14 residues long. The germline V gene has CDR1 KGHSH and CDR2 LQKENI. CDR3 sequence (DNA): TGTGCCAGCTCACCGGGAGCGGGGCACAATGAGCAGTTCTTC. It codes for CASSPGAGHNEQFF.

This clonotype was counted only a few times. The chain links TRBV27 to TRBJ2-7; D is perhaps TRBD2 (5 bases). The length of the CDR3 is 15 residues. Germline V lookup: CDR1 MNHEY, CDR2 SMNVEV (reference sequence). The V and J ends lost 3 bases and 0 bases respectively, with 12 bases between them. The CDR3 DNA reads TGTGCCAGCAGTTTTAGGCAAGGGAGCTCCTACGAGCAGTACTTC. It yields the protein CASSFRQGSSYEQYF.

The chain links TRBV7-6 to TRBJ1-6; TRBD1 matches at 7 bases. V shed 1 base, J shed 5 bases, and the junction held 5 bases outside the gene matches. Germline CDR1 and CDR2: SGHVS and FNYEAQ. The CDR3 spans 16 residues. CDR3 residues: CASSLVRDSDNSPLHF. CDR3 sequence (DNA): TGTGCCAGCAGCTTAGTTCGGGACAGCGATAATTCACCCCTCCACTTT. The full variable domain, its missing parts supplied by reference TRBV7-6 and TRBJ1-6, is GAGVSQSPRYKVTKRGQDVALRCDPISGHVSLYWYRQALGQGPEFLTYFNYEAQQDKSGLPNDRFSAERPEGSISTLTIQRTEQRDSAMYRCASSLVRDSDNSPLHFGNGTRLTVT.

This clonotype was observed a handful of times. The chain has TRBV7-2 and TRBJ1-2; D might be TRBD1 (5 bases). This CDR3 has 16 residues. V was pared by 5 bases and J by 1 base, with 17 bases between. Germline V gives CDR1 SGHTA, CDR2 FQGNSA. This CDR3 reads CASSAVVRDHNYGYTF. In nucleotides, the CDR3 is TGTGCCAGCAGCGCAGTTGTCCGGGACCATAACTATGGCTACACCTTC.

This clonotype was recorded at least ten times. The J gene is TRBJ2-3, the V gene TRBV18, with 7 bases lining up with TRBD2. CDR3 length: 12 residues. V was pared by 6 bases and J by 5 bases, with 2 bases of the junction left unmatched. In germline, CDR1 is KGHSH, CDR2 LQKENI. The CDR3 sequence: CASSRGGDTQYF. The CDR3 coding sequence is TGTGCCAGCTCGCGCGGGGGAGATACGCAGTATTTT.

Only a few counts were recorded for this clonotype. The chain's CDR3 is CASSPVSFYEQYF. CDR3 nucleotides: TGTGCCAGCTCACCAGTCTCTTTCTACGAGCAGTACTTC. The chain recombines TRBV18 with TRBJ2-7; D not certain. Per germline, CDR1 KGHSH and CDR2 LQKENI. The CDR3 totals 13 residues. Trimming shortened V by 2 bases and J by 3 bases, and 8 bases separated the two germline ends.

The chain is built from TRBV5-1 and TRBJ2-2; 7 positions match TRBD1. CDR3 length equals 18 residues. The germline V gene has CDR1 SGHRS and CDR2 YFSETQ. Trimming cost V 5 bases and J 0 bases; bases outside gene matches: 13. CDR3 in amino acids: CASRLSGTEVPNTGELFF. CDR3 sequence (DNA): TGCGCCAGCAGACTATCCGGGACAGAAGTTCCGAACACCGGGGAGCTGTTTTTT.

This clonotype was counted between two and nine times. The chain has TRBV5-1 and TRBJ2-1; no definite D call. Trimming removed 1 base at V and 8 bases at J, with 16 bases between. The length of the CDR3 is 15 residues. CDR1 is SGHRS, CDR2 YFSETQ, per germline. CDR3 amino acids: CASSLPIGPSDEQFF. The CDR3 region has the DNA TGCGCCAGCAGCTTGCCGATAGGCCCATCCGATGAGCAGTTCTTC.

The genes are TRBV5-1 and TRBJ2-1; D call uncertain. Germline values: CDR1 SGHRS, CDR2 YFSETQ. The CDR3 spans 15 residues. V was cut by 0 bases and J by 2 bases, with 9 bases left in between. Written as DNA, the CDR3 is TGCGCCAGCAGCTTGGACCCGGCCCCCTACAATGAGCAGTTCTTC. Translation gives CASSLDPAPYNEQFF.

The chain uses TRBV5-1 and TRBJ2-7; possible D gene TRBD2, 8 bases. This CDR3 has 16 residues. Trimming removed 4 bases at V and 4 bases at J, with 21 bases between. Germline V lookup: CDR1 SGHRS, CDR2 YFSETQ. The CDR3 nucleotides are TGCGCCAGCAGCAGGGGGACTAGTGAGGGGGCATACGAGCAGTACTTC. Its protein product is CASSRGTSEGAYEQYF.

This clonotype was counted a few times. The rearrangement joins TRBV6-5 to TRBJ2-1; 7 bases are shared with TRBD2. V lost 0 bases, J lost 4 bases, and 9 bases stayed unmatched. CDR1 MNHEY and CDR2 SVGAGI come from the germline V gene. The CDR3 consists of 17 residues. CDR3 in DNA: TGTGCCAGCAGTTACTCGCCCCTGAGCGGGATGTACAATGAGCAGTTCTTC. As protein: CASSYSPLSGMYNEQFF.

The chain links TRBV27 to TRBJ1-5; 9 bases agree with TRBD1. V trimming: 4 bases; J trimming: 0 bases; junction bases outside the gene matches: 13. CDR3 length: 19 residues. Germline V CDR1 and CDR2: MNHEY, SMNVEV (reference sequence). This CDR3 reads CASSSTLDRGLNSNQPQHF. The CDR3 bases are TGTGCCAGCAGTTCTACCTTGGACAGGGGATTAAATAGCAATCAGCCCCAGCATTTT.

V gene TRBV9 combines with J gene TRBJ2-1; a possible D gene is TRBD2 (6 bases). Deletions cut 4 bases from V and 3 bases from J, with 14 bases between. Per the germline V gene, CDR1 is SGDLS and CDR2 is YYNGEE. This CDR3 spans 15 amino acids. In DNA, the CDR3 is TGTGCCAGCAGCCCACAATCGGGAGACTACAATGAGCAGTTCTTC. Protein product: CASSPQSGDYNEQFF.